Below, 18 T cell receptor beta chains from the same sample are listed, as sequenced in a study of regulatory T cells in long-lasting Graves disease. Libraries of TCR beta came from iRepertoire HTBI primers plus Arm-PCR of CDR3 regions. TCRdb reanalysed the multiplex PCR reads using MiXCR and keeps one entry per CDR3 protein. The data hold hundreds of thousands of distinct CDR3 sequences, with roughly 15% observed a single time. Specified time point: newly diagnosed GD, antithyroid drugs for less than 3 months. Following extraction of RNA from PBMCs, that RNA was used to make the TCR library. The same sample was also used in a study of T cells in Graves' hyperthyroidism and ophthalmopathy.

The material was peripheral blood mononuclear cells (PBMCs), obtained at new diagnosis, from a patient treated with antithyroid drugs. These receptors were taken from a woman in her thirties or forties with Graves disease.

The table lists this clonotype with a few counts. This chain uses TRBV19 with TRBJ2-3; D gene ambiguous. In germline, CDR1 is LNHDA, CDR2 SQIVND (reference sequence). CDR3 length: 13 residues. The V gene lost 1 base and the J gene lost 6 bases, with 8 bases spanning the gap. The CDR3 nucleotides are TGTGCCAGTAGTATAGTAGTCGGGGATACGCAGTATTTT. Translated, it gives CASSIVVGDTQYF. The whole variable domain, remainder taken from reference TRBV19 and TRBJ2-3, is DGGITQSPKYLFRKEGQNVTLSCEQNLNHDAMYWYRQDPGQGLRLIYYSQIVNDFQKGDIAEGYSVSREKKESFPLTVTSAQKNPTAFYLCASSIVVGDTQYFGPGTRLTVL.

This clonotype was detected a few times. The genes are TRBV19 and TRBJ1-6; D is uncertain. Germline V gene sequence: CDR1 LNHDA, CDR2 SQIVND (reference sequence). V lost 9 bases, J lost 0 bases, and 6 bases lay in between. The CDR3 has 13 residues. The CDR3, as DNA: TGTGCCAGAGGGAGCTCCTATAATTCACCCCTCCACTTT. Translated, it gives CARGSSYNSPLHF.

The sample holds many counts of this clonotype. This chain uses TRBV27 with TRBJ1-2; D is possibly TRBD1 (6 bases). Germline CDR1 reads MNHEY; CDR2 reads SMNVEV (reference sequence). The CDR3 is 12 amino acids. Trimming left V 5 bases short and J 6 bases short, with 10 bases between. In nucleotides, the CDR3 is TGTGCCAGCAGTCAGGGGCTGAATGGCTACACCTTC. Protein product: CASSQGLNGYTF.

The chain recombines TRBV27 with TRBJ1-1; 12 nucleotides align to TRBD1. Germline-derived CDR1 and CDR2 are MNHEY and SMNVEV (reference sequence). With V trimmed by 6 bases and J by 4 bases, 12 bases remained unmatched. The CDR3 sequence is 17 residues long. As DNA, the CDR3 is TGTGCCAGCAGGGTCCCCGGGACAGGGGGCTCGCTCACTGAAGCTTTCTTT. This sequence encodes CASRVPGTGGSLTEAFF.

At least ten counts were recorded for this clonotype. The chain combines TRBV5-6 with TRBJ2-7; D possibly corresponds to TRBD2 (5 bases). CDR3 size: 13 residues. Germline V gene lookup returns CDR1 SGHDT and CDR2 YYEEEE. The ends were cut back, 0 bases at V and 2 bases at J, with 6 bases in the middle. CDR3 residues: CASSLVGTYEQYF. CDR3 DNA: TGTGCCAGCAGCTTGGTCGGGACCTACGAGCAGTACTTC. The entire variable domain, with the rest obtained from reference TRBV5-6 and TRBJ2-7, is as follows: DAGVTQSPTHLIKTRGQQVTLRCSPKSGHDTVSWYQQALGQGPQFIFQYYEEEERQRGNFPDRFSGHQFPNYSSELNVNALLLGDSALYLCASSLVGTYEQYFGPGTRLTVT.

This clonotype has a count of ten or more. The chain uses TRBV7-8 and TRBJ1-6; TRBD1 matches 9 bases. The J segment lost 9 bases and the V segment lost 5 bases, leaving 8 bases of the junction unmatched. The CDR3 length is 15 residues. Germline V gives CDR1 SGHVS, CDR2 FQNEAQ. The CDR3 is CASSPGQGSTSPLHF. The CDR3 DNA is TGTGCCAGCAGCCCTGGACAGGGGAGTACTTCACCCCTCCACTTT.

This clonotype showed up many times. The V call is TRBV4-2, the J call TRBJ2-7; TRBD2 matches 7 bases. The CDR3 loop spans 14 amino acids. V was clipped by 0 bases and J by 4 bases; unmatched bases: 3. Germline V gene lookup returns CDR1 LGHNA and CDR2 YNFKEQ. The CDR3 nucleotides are TGTGCCAGCAGCCAAGACGGGACTACTTACGAGCAGTACTTC. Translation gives CASSQDGTTYEQYF.

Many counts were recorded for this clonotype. The CDR3 loop is CASRGTGTPNYGYTF. CDR3 DNA sequence: TGTGCCAGCAGGGGGACCGGGACGCCTAACTATGGCTACACCTTC. This chain connects TRBV2 to TRBJ1-2, with D possibly being TRBD1 (5 bases). The V end was cut by 6 bases, the J end by 0 bases, with 14 bases between. The germline V gene encodes CDR1 SNHLY and CDR2 FYNNEI. The CDR3 is 15 residues long.

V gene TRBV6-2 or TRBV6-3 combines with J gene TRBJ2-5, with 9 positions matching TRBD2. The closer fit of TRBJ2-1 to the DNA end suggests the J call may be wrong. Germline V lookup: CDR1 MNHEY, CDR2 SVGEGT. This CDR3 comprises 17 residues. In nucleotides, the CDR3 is TGTGCCAGCAGTGAAGCTGGGTCCAGCGGGAGGAGGAATGAGCAGTTCTTC. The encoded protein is CASSEAGSSGRRNEQFF.

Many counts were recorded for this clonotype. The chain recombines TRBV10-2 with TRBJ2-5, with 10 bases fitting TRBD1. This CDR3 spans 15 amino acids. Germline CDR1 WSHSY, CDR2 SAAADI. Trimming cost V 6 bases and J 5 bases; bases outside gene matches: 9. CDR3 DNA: TGCGCCAGCAGGCCGGGACAGGGGTTTGTGGAGACCCAGTACTTC. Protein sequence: CASRPGQGFVETQYF.

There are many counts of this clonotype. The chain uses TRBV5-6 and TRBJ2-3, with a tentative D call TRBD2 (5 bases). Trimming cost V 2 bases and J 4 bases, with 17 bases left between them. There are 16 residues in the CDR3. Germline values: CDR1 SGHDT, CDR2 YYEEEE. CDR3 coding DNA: TGTGCCAGCAGCTTACGGCGGGTCCGTAGCGCAGATACGCAGTATTTT. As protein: CASSLRRVRSADTQYF.

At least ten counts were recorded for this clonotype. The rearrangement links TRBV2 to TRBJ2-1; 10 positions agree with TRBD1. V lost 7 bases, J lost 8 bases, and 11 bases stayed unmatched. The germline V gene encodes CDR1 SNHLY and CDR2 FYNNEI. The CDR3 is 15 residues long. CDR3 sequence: CASTKGGTGVDEQFF. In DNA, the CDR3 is TGTGCCAGCACGAAGGGTGGGACAGGGGTAGATGAGCAGTTCTTC.

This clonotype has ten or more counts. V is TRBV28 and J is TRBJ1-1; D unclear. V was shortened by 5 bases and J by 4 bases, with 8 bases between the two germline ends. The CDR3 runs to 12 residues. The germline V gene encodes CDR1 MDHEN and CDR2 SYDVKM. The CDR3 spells CASSDTATEAFF. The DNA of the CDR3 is TGTGCCAGCAGTGACACAGCCACTGAAGCTTTCTTT.

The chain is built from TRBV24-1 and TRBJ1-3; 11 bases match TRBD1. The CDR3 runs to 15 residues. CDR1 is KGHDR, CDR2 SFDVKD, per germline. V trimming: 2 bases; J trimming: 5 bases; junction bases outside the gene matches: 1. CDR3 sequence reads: CATSDWTGGRNTIYF. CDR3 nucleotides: TGTGCCACCAGTGATTGGACAGGGGGCAGAAACACCATATATTTT.

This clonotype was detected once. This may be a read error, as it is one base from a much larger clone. The CDR3 region is CASSQGSGSLEQFF. CDR3 coding DNA: TGTGCCAGCAGCCAAGGATCAGGTAGTCTCGAGCAGTTCTTC. The chain has TRBV3-1 and TRBJ2-1, with unresolved D. The V and J ends lost 1 base and 10 bases respectively, with 14 bases between them. The CDR3 loop spans 14 amino acids. Per germline, CDR1 LGHDT and CDR2 YNNKEL (reference sequence).

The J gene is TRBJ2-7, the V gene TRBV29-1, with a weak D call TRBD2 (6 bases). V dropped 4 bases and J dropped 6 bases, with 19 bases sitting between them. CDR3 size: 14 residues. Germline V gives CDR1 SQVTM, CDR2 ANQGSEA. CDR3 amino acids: CSVATGTAGSEQYF. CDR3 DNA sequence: TGCAGCGTTGCTACCGGGACTGCAGGTTCCGAGCAGTACTTC.

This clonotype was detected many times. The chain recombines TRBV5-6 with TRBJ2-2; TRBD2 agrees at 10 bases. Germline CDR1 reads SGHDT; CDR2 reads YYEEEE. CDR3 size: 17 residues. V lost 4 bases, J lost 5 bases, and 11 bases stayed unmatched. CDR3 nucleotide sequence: TGTGCCAGCAGCGAGGGACTAGCGACCGCCTTTACCGGGGAGCTGTTTTTT. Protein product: CASSEGLATAFTGELFF.

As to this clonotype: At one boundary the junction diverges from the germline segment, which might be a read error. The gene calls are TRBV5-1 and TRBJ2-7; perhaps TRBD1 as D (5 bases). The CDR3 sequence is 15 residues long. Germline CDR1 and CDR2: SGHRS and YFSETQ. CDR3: CASSSDRSWSYEQCF. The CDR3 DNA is TGCGCCAGCAGTTCTGACAGATCATGGTCCTACGAGCAGTGCTTC.